Each of the 32 T cell receptor beta chains below was sequenced from the same sample in a study of T-cell reconstitution after alpha-beta-depleted transplantation in children. Construction of the TCRbeta library involved unique molecular identifiers. TCRdb itself ran the PCR reads through MiXCR, one entry per CDR3 protein. Of 100,000 or so distinct CDR3 sequences listed, about 22% are singletons. This specimen was PBMCs, taken before TCRalphabeta/CD19-depleted stem cell transplant. Receptor source: a boy between 2 and 10 years old with acute lymphoblastic leukemia, due to receive a stem cell transplant.

In its sample, this clonotype was seen many times. The CDR3 here is CSAEAEYSYNEQFF. DNA for the CDR3: TGCAGTGCGGAGGCGGAGTACTCCTACAATGAGCAGTTCTTC. The rearrangement uses TRBV20-1 and TRBJ2-1, with D perhaps matching TRBD2 (5 bases). This CDR3 is 14 amino acids long. From germline, CDR1 is DFQATT and CDR2 SNEGSKA (reference sequence). The V and J ends lost 6 bases and 0 bases respectively, with 12 bases between them.

The genes are TRBV28 and TRBJ2-7; tentative D call: TRBD1 (6 bases). The CDR3 is 13 amino acids. Trimming cost V 7 bases and J 3 bases, with 13 bases left between them. Germline loops: CDR1 MDHEN, CDR2 SYDVKM. CDR3 in amino acids: CASTLTGDYEQYF. DNA for the CDR3: TGTGCCAGCACCCTGACAGGAGACTACGAGCAGTACTTC.

This clonotype was observed many times. The chain joins TRBV5-1 to TRBJ2-2; tentative D call: TRBD2 (5 bases). Germline V CDR1 and CDR2: SGHRS, YFSETQ. The CDR3 contains 15 residues. The ends were cut back, 3 bases at V and 8 bases at J, with 17 bases in the middle. CDR3 sequence: CASSSSSGASGELFF. The CDR3 DNA follows: TGCGCCAGCAGCTCGTCAAGCGGAGCCTCTGGGGAGCTGTTTTTT.

The chain couples TRBV20-1 to TRBJ2-1; tentatively, D is TRBD1 (7 bases). Germline V gene data show CDR1 as DFQATT and CDR2 as SNEGSKA (reference sequence). V gave up 4 bases and J gave up 8 bases, with 30 bases separating them. CDR3 length: 18 amino acids. In DNA form, the CDR3 reads TGCAGTGCTACTACAGGGGCGAGCGGAGGGACCGGTTTTTATGAGCAGTTCTTC. This encodes CSATTGASGGTGFYEQFF.

J is TRBJ1-2 and V is TRBV11-2; 8 bases fit TRBD1. Germline lookup yields CDR1 SGHAT and CDR2 FQNNGV. The J segment lost 4 bases and the V segment lost 5 bases, leaving 18 bases of the junction unmatched. This CDR3 comprises 18 residues. In DNA, the CDR3 is TGTGCCAGCAGCCCTAGACCCGGACAGGGAACGGTCCGCTATGGCTACACCTTC. It specifies CASSPRPGQGTVRYGYTF.

A word on this clonotype: This sequence may be a read error, since a much larger clone differs from it by one base. The missing conserved phenylalanine or tryptophan at the end of this CDR3 makes a read error likely. The chain joins TRBV11-2 to TRBJ2-3, with 11 bases aligning to TRBD2. The CDR3 is 18 amino acids. Germline V gene sequence: CDR1 SGHAT, CDR2 FQNNGV. The V segment lost 1 base and the J segment 2 bases; nucleotides outside the gene matches: 8. CDR3 loop: CASSLGVGLAVYTDTQYI. DNA for the CDR3: TGTGCCAGCAGCTTAGGGGTGGGACTAGCGGTGTACACAGATACGCAGTATATT.

The genes are TRBV13 and TRBJ2-5, with TRBD2 matching over 13 bases. Germline CDR1 PRHDT, CDR2 FYEKMQ (reference sequence). J gave up 3 bases and V 4 bases, and 2 bases lay outside the gene matches. The CDR3 is 15 amino acids. CDR3 region: CASSSGLAGEETQYF. The CDR3, as DNA: TGTGCCAGCAGCTCCGGACTAGCGGGAGAAGAGACCCAGTACTTC.

The chain joins TRBV7-8 to TRBJ2-7, with D perhaps TRBD1 (6 bases). The CDR3 consists of 14 residues. Germline CDR1 is SGHVS and CDR2 is FQNEAQ. The V end lost 5 bases, the J end lost 2 bases, and 13 bases lay between the germline ends. The CDR3, as DNA: TGTGCCAGCAGCGACGACAGGCCCCCCTACGAGCAGTACTTC. This translates into CASSDDRPPYEQYF.

The gene calls are TRBV5-4 and TRBJ2-5, with TRBD2 identical over 7 bases. This CDR3 is built from 17 residues. The V gene end was trimmed by 4 bases and the J gene end by 5 bases; junction bases not matched to a gene: 17. Germline CDR1 and CDR2: SGHNT and YYREEE (reference sequence). CDR3 DNA: TGTGCCAGCAGCCCCACGGGTCGGGCTAGCGGAGGGGAGACCCAGTACTTC. The encoded protein is CASSPTGRASGGETQYF.

The DNA for the CDR3 is TGTGCCACCACCGATGGGGACAGGGGGCGCACCGGGGAGCTGTTTTTT. It codes for CATTDGDRGRTGELFF. The chain is built from TRBV15 and TRBJ2-2; 12 nucleotides match TRBD1. CDR1 is LNHNV, CDR2 YYDKDF, per germline (reference sequence). V lost 7 bases and J lost 4; bases outside the gene matches: 7. CDR3 length: 16 residues.

The gene calls are TRBV6-5 and TRBJ1-2; 9 bases agree with TRBD1. This CDR3 is 14 amino acids long. Germline V lookup: CDR1 MNHEY, CDR2 SVGAGI. V shed 0 bases, J shed 8 bases, and the junction held 4 bases outside the gene matches. CDR3 bases: TGTGCCAGCAGTTACTCGACAGGGGGGAGCGGCTACACCTTC. Translation: CASSYSTGGSGYTF.

This clonotype was seen many times. The chain carries TRBV29-1 and TRBJ2-1; 8 bases are shared with TRBD2. Per the germline V gene, CDR1 is SQVTM and CDR2 is ANQGSEA. The CDR3 covers 15 residues. The V gene end was trimmed by 4 bases and the J gene end by 2 bases; junction bases not matched to a gene: 7. The CDR3 protein is CSVATSGGPYNEQFF. The CDR3 DNA follows: TGCAGCGTTGCCACTAGCGGAGGGCCCTACAATGAGCAGTTCTTC.

The chain carries TRBV5-1 and TRBJ1-1; D uncertain. Trimming pared 0 bases from V and 8 bases from J, leaving 14 bases between. The V gene's germline CDR1 is SGHRS and CDR2 YFSETQ. The CDR3 loop spans 14 amino acids. CDR3 sequence: CASSLVSGGSEAFF. The DNA of the CDR3 is TGCGCCAGCAGCTTGGTTTCGGGCGGTTCCGAAGCTTTCTTT. Filled out from reference TRBV5-1 and TRBJ1-1, the complete variable domain reads KAGVTQTPRYLIKTRGQQVTLSCSPISGHRSVSWYQQTPGQGLQFLFEYFSETQRNKGNFPGRFSGRQFSNSRSEMNVSTLELGDSALYLCASSLVSGGSEAFFGQGTRLTVV.

The rearrangement links TRBV5-1 to TRBJ2-3; weak D call: TRBD2 (6 bases). This CDR3 comprises 16 residues. Germline V lookup: CDR1 SGHRS, CDR2 YFSETQ. Trimming stripped 0 bases from V and 4 bases from J, with 15 bases between. CDR3 protein: CASSLAGSGEADTQYF. The CDR3 region has the DNA TGCGCCAGCAGCTTGGCCGGTAGCGGAGAAGCAGATACGCAGTATTTT.

This clonotype was observed many times. The V gene is TRBV27, the J gene TRBJ2-7, with 8 bases aligning to TRBD1. J lost 3 bases, V lost 3 bases, and 4 bases had no gene match. CDR1 is MNHEY, CDR2 SMNVEV, per germline (reference sequence). This CDR3 has 14 residues. Here the CDR3 reads CASSLQGANYEQYF. In nucleotides, the CDR3 is TGTGCCAGCAGTTTGCAGGGGGCGAACTACGAGCAGTACTTC.

This clonotype was picked up many times. The genes are TRBV12-3 or TRBV12-4 and TRBJ1-2; D perhaps matches TRBD1 (6 bases). The CDR3 runs to 14 residues. V was shortened by 1 base and J by 8 bases, with 14 bases between the two germline ends. CDR3 residues: CASSLGHQGSGYTF. CDR3 DNA sequence: TGTGCCAGCAGTTTAGGACACCAGGGGAGCGGCTACACCTTC.

This clonotype was seen more than once but under ten times. The J gene is TRBJ2-7, the V gene TRBV5-1; D ambiguous. Trimming stripped 4 bases from V and 0 bases from J, with 11 bases between. CDR1 is SGHRS and CDR2 is YFSETQ in the germline V gene. The CDR3 has 14 residues. CDR3 sequence (DNA): TGCGCCAGCAGCCCATCGGCCGGCTCCTACGAGCAGTACTTC. It codes for CASSPSAGSYEQYF.

J is TRBJ2-1 and V is TRBV29-1; D not certain. Germline assignment: CDR1 SQVTM and CDR2 ANQGSEA. The CDR3 extends over 19 amino acids. Between the trimmed V and J ends, which lost 2 bases and 5 bases, there was a span of 28 bases. CDR3 in amino acids: CSVERPSFYNSKVNNEQFF. As DNA, the CDR3 is TGCAGCGTTGAAAGACCCTCTTTCTATAATAGTAAAGTAAACAATGAGCAGTTCTTC.

This clonotype turned up a few times. The chain has TRBV10-2 and TRBJ1-6; the match to TRBD1 covers 8 bases. CDR3 size: 12 residues. Germline V gene data show CDR1 as WSHSY and CDR2 as SAAADI. Losses at the gene ends were 9 bases for V and 10 bases for J; bases not matched to a gene: 5. CDR3 sequence: CASQGAKSPLHF. CDR3 nucleotides: TGCGCCAGTCAGGGGGCAAAATCACCCCTCCACTTT.

The chain is built from TRBV2 and TRBJ2-3; 7 nucleotides align to TRBD1. Unmatched junction bases numbered 8, after V lost 6 bases and J lost 2 bases. Germline lookup yields CDR1 SNHLY and CDR2 FYNNEI. This CDR3 region has 15 residues. The CDR3 DNA is TGTGCCAGCAGCTCCATGGGACAGTACACAGATACGCAGTATTTT. It specifies CASSSMGQYTDTQYF.

Comments on this clonotype: A much larger clonotype is one base distant, so this may be a read error. The J gene is TRBJ2-5, the V gene TRBV5-1; D is perhaps TRBD1 (6 bases). The length of the CDR3 is 15 residues. Per germline, CDR1 SGHRS and CDR2 YFSETQ. The CDR3: CDSSSEGTPLETQYF. The DNA of the CDR3 is TGCGACAGCAGCTCCGAGGGGACACCCCTAGAGACCCAGTACTTC.

The chain joins TRBV20-1 to TRBJ2-1; D uncertain. CDR3 length: 13 amino acids. V gave up 4 bases and J gave up 5 bases, with 12 bases separating them. CDR1 and CDR2 (germline): DFQATT, SNEGSKA (reference sequence). CDR3 in DNA: TGCAGTGCTAAGAGTGTCACGGACAATGAGCAGTTCTTC. Protein: CSAKSVTDNEQFF.

This clonotype has at least ten counts. The J gene is TRBJ2-5, the V gene TRBV10-2; D might be TRBD2 (5 bases). V was shortened by 4 bases and J by 4 bases, with 10 bases between the two germline ends. Germline V gene lookup returns CDR1 WSHSY and CDR2 SAAADI. The CDR3 extends over 13 amino acids. CDR3 loop: CASSGLALETQYF. CDR3 DNA: TGCGCCAGCAGTGGTTTAGCGCTAGAGACCCAGTACTTC.

The chain is built from TRBV7-2 and TRBJ2-3, with D tentatively TRBD2 (5 bases). This CDR3 comprises 14 residues. The V end was cut by 3 bases, the J end by 2 bases, with 9 bases between. Per the germline V gene, CDR1 is SGHTA and CDR2 is FQGNSA. CDR3 coding DNA: TGTGCCAGCAGCTTCCAGCGGACCACAGATACGCAGTATTTT. This encodes CASSFQRTTDTQYF.

Ten or more counts support this clonotype. The chain couples TRBV5-1 to TRBJ2-1, with 7 bases identical to TRBD2. This CDR3 contains 17 residues. Germline assignment: CDR1 SGHRS and CDR2 YFSETQ. Trimming took 4 bases from V and 4 from J; bases not matched to a gene: 14. The CDR3 coding sequence is TGCGCCAGCAGCCTACTCCTCCTAGCGGAGGGGTACAATGAGCAGTTCTTC. It encodes CASSLLLLAEGYNEQFF.

The table lists this clonotype with a few counts. This sequence joins TRBV7-9 and TRBJ1-1; maybe TRBD1 (5 bases). CDR3 length: 14 residues. CDR1 SEHNR and CDR2 FQNEAQ come from the germline V gene (reference sequence). V was clipped by 3 bases and J by 5 bases, with 13 bases between them. CDR3 protein: CASSFSSTGTEAFF. CDR3 in DNA: TGTGCCAGCAGCTTTTCCAGTACAGGTACTGAAGCTTTCTTT.

V gene TRBV3-1 combines with J gene TRBJ2-2; perhaps TRBD2 as D (5 bases). There are 16 residues in the CDR3. The germline gives CDR1 LGHDT, CDR2 YNNKEL (reference sequence). V gave up 0 bases and J gave up 7 bases, with 15 bases separating them. In DNA, the CDR3 is TGTGCCAGCAGCCAAGATCCTGTGGAGGTCAACGGGGAGCTGTTTTTT. This translates into CASSQDPVEVNGELFF.

This clonotype has just a few counts. The rearrangement links TRBV6-2 or TRBV6-3 to TRBJ2-7; a weak D match, TRBD2 (6 bases). The CDR3 consists of 13 residues. CDR1 and CDR2 from the germline V gene are MNHEY and SVGEGT. V gave up 7 bases and J gave up 0 bases, with 10 bases separating them. DNA of the CDR3: TGTGCCAGCATTGACGGGAGCTCCTACGAGCAGTACTTC. This sequence encodes CASIDGSSYEQYF.

The rearrangement uses TRBV30 and TRBJ2-1; D possibly corresponds to TRBD2 (6 bases). Germline V gene lookup returns CDR1 GTSNPN and CDR2 SVGIG (reference sequence). V was trimmed by 5 bases and J by 7 bases, leaving 12 bases between them. The CDR3 length is 12 residues. CDR3 sequence reads: CAWGGTLNEQFF. In DNA form, the CDR3 reads TGTGCCTGGGGAGGGACGCTAAATGAGCAGTTCTTC.

This chain connects TRBV15 to TRBJ1-2; D is unresolved. The germline V gene has CDR1 LNHNV and CDR2 YYDKDF (reference sequence). The V and J ends lost 3 bases and 12 bases respectively, with 23 bases between them. This CDR3 spans 15 amino acids. DNA for the CDR3: TGTGCCACCAGCAGGGGAACAGAGGGCACGGCAGGCGACACCTTC. Protein product: CATSRGTEGTAGDTF. Full variable domain (rest looked up from reference TRBV15 and TRBJ1-2): DAMVIQNPRYQVTQFGKPVTLSCSQTLNHNVMYWYQQKSSQAPKLLFHYYDKDFNNEADTPDNFQSRRPNTSFCFLDIRSPGLGDTAMYLCATSRGTEGTAGDTFGSGTRLTVV.

The chain combines TRBV28 with TRBJ2-1, with 7 positions matching TRBD1. The CDR3 runs to 12 residues. Germline assignment: CDR1 MDHEN and CDR2 SYDVKM. The V gene end was trimmed by 7 bases and the J gene end by 10 bases; junction bases not matched to a gene: 7. The DNA for the CDR3 is TGTGCCAGCACCCTACAGGGGTCCGAGCAGTTCTTC. Translating gives CASTLQGSEQFF.

The genes are TRBV10-3 and TRBJ1-5; D unclear. Germline CDR1 reads ENHRY; CDR2 reads SYGVKD. The CDR3 covers 14 residues. Deletions cut 2 bases from V and 5 bases from J, with 10 bases between. The CDR3 loop is CAISERVEDQPQHF. DNA of the CDR3: TGTGCCATCAGTGAGAGGGTAGAGGATCAGCCCCAGCATTTT.